This section outlines one T cell receptor beta chain sequence together with its context. TCRdb redid the calling of the RT-PCR reads with MiXCR, one entry per CDR3 protein. The sample has 150,000 to 250,000 distinct CDR3 sequences; roughly 40% are singletons. The data were taken from a study of patients and donors after allogeneic stem cell transplantation. The specimen sequenced was blood, either unsorted or a sorted T cell fraction (not recorded which). The receptor was isolated from a human donor who was either an allogeneic HSCT recipient or a stem cell or donor lymphocyte infusion donor (not recorded which). It is not recorded whose cells these are; they may come from a transplant donor.

CDR3 residues: CAISEDREEAFF. In nucleotides, the CDR3 is TGTGCCATCAGTGAGGACAGAGAAGAAGCTTTCTTT. The V call is TRBV10-3, the J call TRBJ1-1, with D possibly TRBD1 on 5 matching bases. Germline V gene lookup returns CDR1 ENHRY and CDR2 SYGVKD. V dropped 2 bases and J dropped 8 bases, with 9 bases sitting between them. The CDR3 contains 12 residues.